A selection of T cell receptor beta chains follows, all from one sample in a study of cytomegalovirus exposure and HLA in healthy donors. Sequencing used immunoSEQ multiplex PCR; TCRdb keeps in-frame clones, though not all of them. This listing includes fewer than 60,000 clones. The sample taken for sequencing was PBMCs. The receptor set was obtained from a woman aged 35 to 49 in good health and CMV-seronegative. The CDR3 runs from the conserved cysteine through the conserved F or W. D genes are given only for firm matches.

v_gene	d_gene	j_gene	CDR3aa	CDR3nt
TRBV5-5	-	TRBJ2-7	CASSLVAVSYEQYF	TGTGCCAGCAGCTTGGTAGCAGTTTCCTACGAGCAGTACTTC
TRBV7-2	-	TRBJ2-3	CASTKSGNTDTQYF	TGTGCCAGCACCAAGAGCGGTAACACAGATACGCAGTATTTT
TRBV4-3	TRBD1	TRBJ2-3	CASSQTNQGAGDTQYF	TGCGCCAGCAGCCAAACGAACCAGGGGGCCGGAGATACGCAGTATTTT
TRBV6-5	-	TRBJ1-1	CASSYTGDLMNTEAFF	TGTGCCAGCAGTTACACCGGGGATCTAATGAACACTGAAGCTTTCTTT
TRBV28	-	TRBJ2-7	CASSGNNYEQYF	TGTGCCAGCTCCGGGAATAACTACGAGCAGTACTTC
TRBV18	-	TRBJ1-5	CASSGGLLNQPQHF	TGTGCCAGCTCCGGGGGGCTACTCAATCAGCCCCAGCATTTT
TRBV10-3	-	TRBJ1-1	CAISPRQEGGTEAFF	TGTGCCATCAGTCCCCGACAAGAGGGCGGCACTGAAGCTTTCTTT
TRBV9	TRBD2	TRBJ2-3	CASNRGRGLTDTQYF	TGTGCCAGCAACCGCGGGAGGGGGCTCACAGATACGCAGTATTTT
TRBV5-6	-	TRBJ1-2	CASRSATLSYGYTF	TGTGCCAGCAGGTCGGCTACACTAAGCTATGGCTACACCTTC
TRBV15	-	TRBJ2-7	CATSRDHGGTYEQYF	TGTGCCACCAGCAGGGACCATGGGGGCACCTACGAGCAGTACTTC
TRBV5-1	TRBD2	TRBJ2-5	CASSVAGEETQYF	TGCGCCAGCAGCGTAGCGGGGGAAGAGACCCAGTACTTC
TRBV19	TRBD2	TRBJ2-1	CASSMSLAVDNEQFF	TGTGCCAGTAGTATGTCGCTAGCGGTTGACAATGAGCAGTTCTTC
TRBV4-2	TRBD1	TRBJ1-2	CASSQQGAVTYGYTF	TGTGCCAGCAGCCAACAGGGGGCGGTGACCTATGGCTACACCTTC
TRBV11-2	-	TRBJ2-5	CASSLDIADFQETQYF	TGTGCCAGCAGCTTAGATATCGCAGATTTCCAAGAGACCCAGTACTTC
TRBV19	-	TRBJ2-7	CASSKNGYEQYF	TGTGCCAGTAGCAAAAACGGCTACGAGCAGTACTTC
TRBV5-1	-	TRBJ2-5	CASSLGGRAWETQYF	TGCGCCAGCAGCTTGGGAGGCAGGGCTTGGGAGACCCAGTACTTC
TRBV28	TRBD1	TRBJ2-2	CASSSQGAGTGELFF	TGTGCCAGCAGTTCACAGGGGGCTGGGACCGGGGAGCTGTTTTTT
TRBV11-1	-	TRBJ1-1	CASSLDQGRRTEAFF	TGTGCCAGCAGCTTAGATCAGGGAAGAAGGACTGAAGCTTTCTTT
TRBV19	TRBD1	TRBJ1-2	CASSTRQGIRYTF	TGTGCCAGTAGTACCAGACAGGGCATTCGCTACACCTTC
TRBV27	TRBD2	TRBJ2-1	CASSQTSGAYNEQFF	TGTGCCAGCAGTCAAACTAGCGGAGCCTACAATGAGCAGTTCTTC
TRBV18	TRBD1	TRBJ2-1	CASSPRTGGSGGPDNEQFF	TGTGCCAGCTCACCCCGGACAGGGGGCTCGGGAGGGCCCGACAATGAGCAGTTCTTC
TRBV5-1	-	TRBJ2-1	CASSLGQVDNEQFF	TGCGCCAGCAGCTTGGGACAGGTTGACAATGAGCAGTTCTTC
TRBV6-6	-	TRBJ1-4	CASSYQQGPNEKLFF	TGTGCCAGCAGTTACCAACAGGGACCTAATGAAAAACTGTTTTTT
TRBV4-2	TRBD2	TRBJ2-1	CASSQGYGGASGGDEQFF	TGTGCCAGCAGCCAAGGTTACGGGGGGGCTAGCGGGGGTGATGAGCAGTTCTTC
TRBV4-3	TRBD2	TRBJ2-1	CASSHGLAGVDNEQFF	TGCGCCAGCAGCCATGGACTAGCGGGAGTGGACAATGAGCAGTTCTTC
TRBV7-2	TRBD2	TRBJ2-7	CASSFGGVPSYEQYF	TGTGCCAGCAGCTTCGGGGGGGTCCCCTCCTACGAGCAGTACTTC
TRBV14	TRBD1	TRBJ1-1	CASSQGQGIGKTEAFF	TGTGCCAGCAGCCAAGGACAGGGGATTGGTAAGACTGAAGCTTTCTTT
TRBV28	TRBD2	TRBJ2-7	CASGVGTAGGGYEQYF	TGTGCCAGCGGGGTCGGGACAGCGGGAGGCGGCTACGAGCAGTACTTC
TRBV4-2	TRBD2	TRBJ2-7	CASSQLPGLAAYEQYF	TGTGCCAGCAGCCAACTCCCGGGACTAGCGGCCTACGAGCAGTACTTC
TRBV7-2	-	TRBJ2-5	CASSLAAGLETQYF	TGTGCCAGCAGCTTAGCTGCAGGGTTGGAGACCCAGTACTTC
TRBV9	-	TRBJ1-2	CASSVEEGPYGYTF	TGTGCCAGCAGCGTAGAGGAGGGTCCCTATGGCTACACCTTC
TRBV7-8	TRBD1	TRBJ2-7	CASSLGTGTGSYEQYF	TGTGCCAGCAGCTTGGGGACCGGGACAGGCTCCTACGAGCAGTACTTC
TRBV19	TRBD1	TRBJ1-1	CASSIGDRVAEAFF	TGTGCCAGTAGTATAGGGGACAGGGTGGCTGAAGCTTTCTTT
TRBV6-1	TRBD1	TRBJ1-2	CASSDPGTGNYGYTF	TGTGCCAGCAGTGACCCCGGGACAGGGAACTATGGCTACACCTTC
TRBV6-1	-	TRBJ1-6	CASSAGHPRNSPLHF	TGTGCCAGCAGTGCGGGACATCCTCGGAATTCACCCCTCCACTTT
TRBV19	-	TRBJ2-2	CASSISSLNTGELFF	TGTGCCAGTAGTATATCGAGCCTCAACACCGGGGAGCTGTTTTTT
TRBV7-2	TRBD2	TRBJ2-7	CASSFVGGAYEQYF	TGTGCCAGCAGCTTTGTGGGGGGGGCCTACGAGCAGTACTTC
TRBV9	-	TRBJ2-1	CASGGWDNEQFF	TGTGCCAGCGGGGGGTGGGACAATGAGCAGTTCTTC
TRBV28	TRBD1	TRBJ1-5	CASSPTGGNRGNQPQHF	TGTGCCAGCAGTCCGACAGGGGGGAATAGGGGCAATCAGCCCCAGCATTTT
TRBV6-5	-	TRBJ2-7	CASSYSSGDSSYEQYF	TGTGCCAGCAGTTACTCCTCGGGAGACAGCTCCTACGAGCAGTACTTC
TRBV28	TRBD1	TRBJ1-6	CASSFPMGQYNSHLHF	TGTGCCAGCAGTTTCCCCATGGGACAGTACAACTCACACCTCCACTTT
TRBV5-6	-	TRBJ2-7	CASSLPGGYEQYF	TGTGCCAGCAGCTTGCCCGGGGGCTACGAGCAGTACTTC
TRBV5-4	-	TRBJ2-3	CASSLGTVRSTDTQYF	TGTGCCAGCAGCTTGGGGACAGTGCGGAGTACAGATACGCAGTATTTT
TRBV5-1	TRBD2	TRBJ2-1	CASSWASGNYNEQFF	TGCGCCAGCAGCTGGGCTAGCGGTAACTACAATGAGCAGTTCTTC
TRBV10-3	TRBD1	TRBJ1-4	CAISLDRDEKLFF	TGTGCCATCAGCTTGGACAGGGATGAAAAACTGTTTTTT
TRBV5-1	TRBD1	TRBJ1-6	CASASGQADSPLHF	TGCGCCAGCGCCTCAGGACAGGCCGATTCACCCCTCCACTTT
TRBV28	-	TRBJ2-7	CASSLTGSEQYF	TGTGCCAGCAGTTTAACAGGGTCCGAGCAGTACTTC